The 12 T cell receptor beta chains below were found in one sample sequenced in a study of vaccination and CD4 T cells after COVID-19. Time point in this sample: late sampling 161 to 241 days after vaccination in a few convalescent patients. Each CDR3 protein gets one entry after TCRdb re-called the PCR reads with MiXCR. The repertoire includes some 27,000 distinct CDR3 sequences, under 60% of them detected once, and roughly 5.5% sits in the top ten. The sequencing here drew on CD4+ T cells from blood, taken about 7 months after SARS-CoV-2 vaccination. Receptors originate from a human donor who had recovered from COVID-19.

This clonotype was picked up a small number of times. V usage is TRBV20-1 and J usage is TRBJ1-5, with D unresolved. Germline CDR1 and CDR2: DFQATT and SNEGSKA (reference sequence). This CDR3 contains 12 residues. The V end lost 0 bases, the J end lost 5 bases, and 5 bases lay between the germline ends. This CDR3 reads CSAREFHQPQHF. The CDR3 nucleotides read TGCAGTGCTAGAGAATTTCATCAGCCCCAGCATTTT.

The chain is built from TRBV30 and TRBJ1-1, with 10 bases fitting TRBD1. The length of the CDR3 is 13 residues. Germline CDR1 reads GTSNPN; CDR2 reads SVGIG (reference sequence). J lost 4 bases, V lost 6 bases, and 5 bases had no gene match. The CDR3 DNA sequence: TGTGCCTGTGACAGGGGGCGAGGCACTGAAGCTTTCTTT. It is translated as CACDRGRGTEAFF.

This clonotype turned up a few times. V usage is TRBV15 and J usage is TRBJ2-7; D is unclear. CDR3 length: 15 amino acids. Germline-derived CDR1 and CDR2 are LNHNV and YYDKDF (reference sequence). V was trimmed by 1 base and J by 0 bases, leaving 10 bases between them. The chain's CDR3 is CATSRAGSGSYEQYF. CDR3 bases: TGTGCCACCAGCAGAGCGGGCTCCGGCTCCTACGAGCAGTACTTC.

The chain joins TRBV2 to TRBJ1-5; D uncertain. V gave up 1 base and J gave up 7 bases, with 11 bases separating them. The germline V gene has CDR1 SNHLY and CDR2 FYNNEI. The CDR3 length is 14 residues. As DNA, the CDR3 is TGTGCCAGCAGTGAAGTCGGTCCGATCCAGCCCCAGCATTTT. Translation gives CASSEVGPIQPQHF.

This clonotype was found a few times. The genes are TRBV7-8 and TRBJ1-5; TRBD1 might be the D (6 bases). The V gene lost 5 bases and the J gene lost 5 bases, with 22 bases spanning the gap. CDR1 is SGHVS and CDR2 is FQNEAQ in the germline V gene. The CDR3 consists of 17 residues. CDR3 residues: CASSESHYRVPDQPQHF. The CDR3, as DNA: TGTGCCAGCAGCGAAAGCCATTACAGGGTTCCCGATCAGCCCCAGCATTTT.

The J gene is TRBJ2-3, the V gene TRBV5-1; D is possibly TRBD1 (6 bases). Deletions cut 3 bases from V and 3 bases from J, with 11 bases between. The CDR3 is made up of 14 amino acids. The germline V gene has CDR1 SGHRS and CDR2 YFSETQ. CDR3 amino acids: CASSSQGMTDTQYF. CDR3 bases: TGCGCCAGCAGCTCCCAGGGGATGACAGATACGCAGTATTTT. Full variable domain (outside the CDR3, taken from reference TRBV5-1 and TRBJ2-3): KAGVTQTPRYLIKTRGQQVTLSCSPISGHRSVSWYQQTPGQGLQFLFEYFSETQRNKGNFPGRFSGRQFSNSRSEMNVSTLELGDSALYLCASSSQGMTDTQYFGPGTRLTVL.

This clonotype showed up just a few times. The J gene is TRBJ2-6, the V gene TRBV27; D gene uncertain. The CDR3 loop spans 15 amino acids. Germline V lookup: CDR1 MNHEY, CDR2 SMNVEV (reference sequence). The germline V and J ends were trimmed by 3 bases and 0 bases, with 6 bases remaining between them. CDR3 DNA sequence: TGTGCCAGCAGTTTCTCGAGCTCTGGGGCCAACGTCCTGACTTTC. It codes for CASSFSSSGANVLTF. Looking up the rest from reference TRBV27 and TRBJ2-6 gives the full variable domain: EAQVTQNPRYLITVTGKKLTVTCSQNMNHEYMSWYRQDPGLGLRQIYYSMNVEVTDKGDVPEGYKVSRKEKRNFPLILESPSPNQTSLYFCASSFSSSGANVLTFGAGSRLTVL.

V and J are TRBV7-2 and TRBJ2-1, with 11 bases aligning to TRBD2. The CDR3 is 15 residues long. V was clipped by 4 bases and J by 5 bases; unmatched bases: 4. Germline V gives CDR1 SGHTA, CDR2 FQGNSA. CDR3 loop: CASSSLAGANNEQFF. CDR3 nucleotides: TGTGCCAGCAGCTCACTAGCGGGAGCGAACAATGAGCAGTTCTTC.

This clonotype was seen a single time. V is TRBV11-2 and J is TRBJ2-7, with D possibly matching TRBD2 (5 bases). V lost 3 bases, J lost 5 bases, and 17 bases lay in between. The CDR3 length is 15 residues. Germline-derived CDR1 and CDR2 are SGHAT and FQNNGV. The CDR3 DNA reads as TGTGCCAGCAGCTTGGGTGTCGGGGTCTACGACGAGCAGTACTTC. Protein: CASSLGVGVYDEQYF.

The CDR3 is CASSETSGRIDEQFF. In nucleotides, the CDR3 is TGTGCCAGCAGTGAAACTAGCGGGAGGATCGATGAGCAGTTCTTC. V and J are TRBV2 and TRBJ2-1; 12 nucleotides line up with TRBD2. The CDR3 has 15 amino acids. V shed 2 bases, J shed 8 bases, and the junction held 4 bases outside the gene matches. Germline values: CDR1 SNHLY, CDR2 FYNNEI.

V is TRBV5-4 and J is TRBJ2-7, with D maybe TRBD1 (5 bases). The CDR3 is 15 amino acids. Per germline, CDR1 SGHNT and CDR2 YYREEE (reference sequence). V gave up 4 bases and J gave up 7 bases, with 21 bases separating them. CDR3 region: CASSGAGWGIGEQYF. CDR3 bases: TGTGCCAGCAGCGGGGCTGGATGGGGTATCGGAGAGCAGTACTTC.

The sample holds a few counts of this clonotype. The CDR3 here is CASSEYQSDTEAFF. Here the CDR3 DNA reads TGTGCCAGCAGTGAATATCAGTCGGACACTGAAGCTTTCTTT. The J gene is TRBJ1-1, the V gene TRBV2, with no clear D. V lost 2 bases to trimming and J lost 3 bases, with 10 bases between them. The CDR3 has 14 amino acids. From germline, CDR1 is SNHLY and CDR2 FYNNEI.